These 10 T cell receptor beta chains were sequenced from one sample in a study of glioma-infiltrating T cells. The iRepertoire nested amplicon-rescue multiplex PCR amplified TCR alpha and beta CDR3s from RNA. Each CDR3 protein gets one entry after TCRdb re-called the multiplex PCR reads with MiXCR. The sample has 300,000 to 450,000 distinct CDR3 sequences; less than 50% are singletons. Sequenced sample: glioma tissue, nonneoplastic brain tissue, or PBMCs (not recorded which). The receptors were sampled from a human donor with low-grade glioma or glioblastoma, undergoing nonglioma brain surgery, or in good health (not recorded which).

About this clonotype: The conserved final phenylalanine or tryptophan is absent from the CDR3, which likely points to a read error. The gene calls are TRBV6-1 and TRBJ1-1; D unresolved. V was shortened by 6 bases and J by 4 bases, with 9 bases between the two germline ends. Germline CDR1 MNHNS, CDR2 SASEGT. There are 12 residues in the CDR3. CDR3 coding DNA: TGTGCCAGCAGACTTAGAGTCACTGAAGCTTTCCTT. Encoded protein: CASRLRVTEAFL.

In its sample, this clonotype was seen once. J is TRBJ2-7 and V is TRBV4-2, with 10 bases matching TRBD1. The germline V gene encodes CDR1 LGHNA and CDR2 YNFKEQ. This CDR3 region has 15 residues. The V and J ends lost 3 bases and 5 bases, in that order; junction bases with no gene match: 7. CDR3 protein: CASSHPGTGVNEQYF. CDR3 nucleotides: TGTGCCAGCAGCCACCCCGGGACAGGGGTGAACGAGCAGTACTTC.

The V and J genes are TRBV7-2 and TRBJ2-5, with 8 bases fitting TRBD1. The CDR3 runs to 15 residues. CDR1 and CDR2 (germline): SGHTA, FQGNSA. V trimming: 5 bases; J trimming: 0 bases; junction bases outside the gene matches: 5. The CDR3 DNA is TGTGCCAGCAGCACCCGGACAGGGCACCAAGAGACCCAGTACTTC. Protein product: CASSTRTGHQETQYF.

This clonotype appeared a few times. The chain couples TRBV4-2 to TRBJ1-4; 8 bases agree with TRBD1. The CDR3 length is 15 residues. Germline loops: CDR1 LGHNA, CDR2 YNFKEQ. The V segment lost 3 bases and the J segment 6 bases; nucleotides outside the gene matches: 6. CDR3 amino acids: CASSHGQGEDEKLFF. The CDR3 bases are TGTGCCAGCAGCCACGGACAGGGAGAGGATGAAAAACTGTTTTTT.

On this clonotype: A read error is possible here, since a much larger clone lies one base away. The CDR3 spells CASGLPGARGGAFF. CDR3 DNA sequence: TGTGCCAGCGGCCTCCCCGGGGCGAGGGGAGGAGCTTTCTTT. This chain joins TRBV28 and TRBJ1-1, with D possibly TRBD1 on 5 matching bases. The germline V gene has CDR1 MDHEN and CDR2 SYDVKM. The V and J ends lost 8 bases and 10 bases respectively, with 23 bases between them. The CDR3 consists of 14 residues.

This clonotype was seen a handful of times. This chain connects TRBV27 to TRBJ2-3; 7 bases are shared with TRBD1. The CDR3 contains 16 residues. The ends lost 3 bases at V and 5 bases at J; junction bases unmatched: 11. Germline CDR1 and CDR2: MNHEY and SMNVEV (reference sequence). CDR3: CASSFDRDFLKDTQYF. The DNA for the CDR3 is TGTGCCAGCAGTTTCGACAGGGATTTTTTGAAAGATACGCAGTATTTT.

Ten or more counts support this clonotype. V is TRBV20-1 and J is TRBJ2-7; D might be TRBD2 (6 bases). V was shortened by 0 bases and J by 3 bases, with 12 bases between the two germline ends. This CDR3 region has 14 residues. Germline loops: CDR1 DFQATT, CDR2 SNEGSKA (reference sequence). CDR3 sequence reads: CSARDRTNNYEQYF. The CDR3 bases are TGCAGTGCTAGAGATAGGACTAACAACTACGAGCAGTACTTC.

This clonotype came up a few times. This sequence joins TRBV12-3 or TRBV12-4 and TRBJ2-3, with 7 positions matching TRBD1. V trimming: 3 bases; J trimming: 3 bases; junction bases outside the gene matches: 9. The CDR3 has 16 residues. This CDR3 is CASSLGAGGRTDTQYF. The CDR3 coding sequence is TGTGCCAGCAGTTTGGGGGCAGGGGGTAGGACAGATACGCAGTATTTT.

The table lists this clonotype with a count of one. The chain employs TRBV20-1 and TRBJ2-7, with no clear D. Germline lookup yields CDR1 DFQATT and CDR2 SNEGSKA (reference sequence). Trimming shortened V by 4 bases and J by 2 bases, and 18 bases separated the two germline ends. The CDR3 has 15 amino acids. In nucleotides, the CDR3 is TGCAGTGCTATCGGGTTGAGAGGAACCCCCTACGAGCAGTACTTC. Its protein product is CSAIGLRGTPYEQYF.

This clonotype was detected only a few times. V usage is TRBV7-9 and J usage is TRBJ2-5; D is uncertain. Germline CDR1 is SEHNR and CDR2 is FQNEAQ (reference sequence). This CDR3 has 14 residues. Trimming cost V 1 base and J 5 bases, with 11 bases left between them. The CDR3 loop reads CASSLGDSQETQYF. The CDR3 region has the DNA TGTGCCAGCAGCTTAGGTGATAGTCAGGAGACCCAGTACTTC.